The 6 T cell receptor beta chains listed next were all sequenced from one sample in a study of regulatory T cells in long-lasting Graves disease. CDR3 regions were amplified by Arm-PCR using iRepertoire HTBI primers to build TCR beta libraries. Using its own MiXCR run on the multiplex PCR reads, TCRdb lists one record per CDR3 protein. The repertoire consists of 350,000 to 450,000 distinct CDR3 sequences, with 12% occurring once and the leading ten covering around 18%. The time point denotes: newly diagnosed GD, antithyroid drugs for less than 3 months. The TCR library was made from RNA that had been extracted from PBMCs in TRIzol. These data were also filed under a second study, of T cells in Graves' hyperthyroidism and ophthalmopathy.

The sample here was peripheral blood mononuclear cells (PBMCs), taken at new diagnosis, from a patient treated with antithyroid drugs. Every receptor here comes from a woman aged 18-29 years with Graves disease.

This clonotype has at least ten counts. CDR3 coding DNA: TGTGCCAGCAGTGAAGGACTCGAAGACTCTGGAAACACCATATATTTT. Its translation: CASSEGLEDSGNTIYF. V gene TRBV6-2 or TRBV6-3 combines with J gene TRBJ1-3; D gene uncertain. CDR3 length: 16 amino acids. CDR1 is MNHEY and CDR2 is SVGEGT in the germline V gene. Between the trimmed V and J ends, which lost 5 bases and 0 bases, there was a span of 14 bases.

In its sample, this clonotype was seen many times. This chain joins TRBV7-2 and TRBJ2-7, with D uncertain. This CDR3 region has 14 residues. Trimming removed 3 bases at V and 7 bases at J, with 16 bases between. CDR1 and CDR2 (germline): SGHTA, FQGNSA. In DNA, the CDR3 is TGTGCCAGCAGCTTCGAAAACGACTTCTTTGAGCAGTACTTC. Protein: CASSFENDFFEQYF. The whole variable domain, filled in from reference TRBV7-2 and TRBJ2-7, reads GAGVSQSPSNKVTEKGKDVELRCDPISGHTALYWYRQSLGQGLEFLIYFQGNSAPDKSGLPSDRFSAERTGGSVSTLTIQRTQQEDSAVYLCASSFENDFFEQYFGPGTRLTVT.

This clonotype has a handful of counts. V usage is TRBV19 and J usage is TRBJ1-1; D possibly corresponds to TRBD1 (5 bases). Germline CDR1 and CDR2: LNHDA and SQIVND (reference sequence). V lost 7 bases and J lost 1, with 10 bases in between. The CDR3 length is 13 residues. The CDR3 reads CASIMGGNTEAFF. The CDR3 nucleotides are TGTGCCAGTATAATGGGGGGGAACACTGAAGCTTTCTTT. The full variable domain, in which reference TRBV19 and TRBJ1-1 provide the parts outside the CDR3, is DGGITQSPKYLFRKEGQNVTLSCEQNLNHDAMYWYRQDPGQGLRLIYYSQIVNDFQKGDIAEGYSVSREKKESFPLTVTSAQKNPTAFYLCASIMGGNTEAFFGQGTRLTVV.

There are a few counts of this clonotype. V and J are TRBV6-5 and TRBJ2-1; 8 positions match TRBD2. This CDR3 contains 16 residues. CDR1 is MNHEY and CDR2 is SVGAGI in the germline V gene. The J segment lost 9 bases and the V segment lost 2 bases, leaving 12 bases of the junction unmatched. The CDR3 coding sequence is TGTGCCAGCAGTTACCCCAGACCGGGGGGGCCTCGTGAGCAGTTCTTC. Translated, it gives CASSYPRPGGPREQFF.

This clonotype was recorded at least ten times. The chain combines TRBV7-2 with TRBJ1-5; 7 bases agree with TRBD1. The CDR3 has 18 amino acids. V was pared by 5 bases and J by 0 bases, with 13 bases of the junction left unmatched. Looked up from germline, CDR1 is SGHTA and CDR2 is FQGNSA. CDR3 residues: CASSPQGRSWSSNQPQHF. As DNA, the CDR3 is TGTGCCAGCAGCCCACAGGGGAGGAGTTGGTCTAGCAATCAGCCCCAGCATTTT.

This clonotype has a count of ten or more. The chain combines TRBV6-1 with TRBJ1-2, with D uncertain. Germline V gives CDR1 MNHNS, CDR2 SASEGT. V dropped 6 bases and J dropped 2 bases, with 7 bases sitting between them. The CDR3 sequence is 12 residues long. The CDR3: CASRTWNYGYTF. CDR3 coding DNA: TGTGCCAGCAGGACATGGAACTATGGCTACACCTTC.